The rows below give T cell receptor beta chains drawn from one sample of a study of blood T cell repertoires in COVID-19. Data came from immunoSEQ multiplex PCR; TCRdb stores just in-frame clones and leaves some out. The sample includes around 190,000 clones, roughly 83% of them seen just once. The sample consisted of peripheral blood. These TCRs come from a woman in her forties with COVID-19, enrolled during active disease. CDR3s leave out the opening cysteine and the closing phenylalanine or tryptophan. Each record gives: clone size, J gene, V gene, CDR3 protein. Rows may omit the clone size; those that give it use once, few, many or a size class.

. TRBJ1-2 TRBV9 ASSTVLGRNYT
. TRBJ2-1 TRBV14 ASSPLAGGTYNEQF
. TRBJ1-1 TRBV5-6 ASSLGTGKAAF
. TRBJ2-7 TRBV30 AWTLARSYEQY
. TRBJ2-3 TRBV5-1 ASRTATDTQY
. TRBJ2-7 TRBV5-1 ASSFRTSGIREQY
. TRBJ2-3 TRBV15 ATSRVPGGVTDTQY
. TRBJ1-1 TRBV3-1/TRBV3-2 ASRLGGTEAF
. TRBJ1-2 TRBV30 AWSVRYGYT
. TRBJ2-2 TRBV5-5 ASSSFSTGELF
. TRBJ2-5 TRBV18 ASSLYETRGGETQY
few TRBJ2-5 TRBV10-3 AISGAAGKETQY
few TRBJ1-2 TRBV6-5 ASSYSSDRNYGYT
. TRBJ2-1 TRBV6-2/TRBV6-3 ASSFTSGGARGLASYNEQF
. TRBJ2-3 TRBV4-1 ASSQAGGRDTQY
. TRBJ2-1 TRBV5-1 ASRTSGALYNEQF
. TRBJ2-7 TRBV5-1 ASSLLAGAAYEQY
. TRBJ2-7 TRBV7-2 ASSLTSGGQKSYEQY
few TRBJ2-2 TRBV3-1/TRBV3-2 ASSQEVWERGRNTGELF
few TRBJ1-5 TRBV19 ASSGTQDQPQH
once TRBJ1-4 TRBV29-1 SVARDTEKLF
once TRBJ2-3 TRBV24-1 ATGGLAGDTDTQY
. TRBJ1-5 TRBV18 ASSPGQGSQPQH
. TRBJ2-7 TRBV5-6 ASSPTGTSGTYEQY
few TRBJ2-5 TRBV19 ASSTTDRETQY
. TRBJ2-3 TRBV5-6 ASSRGAGGTDTQY
. TRBJ2-7 TRBV12-3/TRBV12-4 ASSTGLPSKQY
. TRBJ2-1 TRBV14 ASSQDRGTGGSNEQF
. TRBJ1-3 TRBV2 ACHSDGVTGGNTIY
. TRBJ2-5 TRBV9 ASSVASGGQETQY
. TRBJ2-7 TRBV9 ASSVASSQPYEQY
. TRBJ2-7 TRBV5-1 ASSKDTTSAYEQY
. TRBJ2-1 TRBV7-2 ASSFSAGGYEQF
. TRBJ2-7 TRBV4-1 ASSFPEGFDEQY
. TRBJ2-1 TRBV9 ASSTRDAGNEQF
. TRBJ1-1 TRBV5-6 ASSTPGGNTEAF
. TRBJ1-4 TRBV19 ASSKSGQGSEKLF
. TRBJ2-7 TRBV19 ASSGGQGASEQY
. TRBJ1-1 TRBV6-2/TRBV6-3 ASSYRVGTEAF
. TRBJ2-2 TRBV7-2 ASSSGLAEGELF